This T cell receptor (beta chain) was profiled in a study of early stage breast cancer tumors. Overall study context: Most invasive tumors, about 70% of the 16, were ER+/PR+/HER2-.

This clone appeared once. Sequencing was performed with immunoSEQ multiplex PCR; in TCRdb, only in-frame clones are kept and a portion is missing. The table has about 24,000 clones, about 70% seen once; the top ten hold 9.9%. Looked up from germline, CDR1 is SQVTM and CDR2 is ANQGSEA. The V segment lost 3 bases and the J segment 4 bases; nucleotides outside the gene matches: 8. The CDR3 runs 14 residues. Sequencing was done on a sample of breast tumor tissue. The origin of this receptor is a person in their sixties with breast cancer. The rearrangement links TRBV29-1 to TRBJ1-2, with 7 bases identical to TRBD1. For the CDR3, the DNA is TGCAGCGTTGAGAAAGACAGGGCCACCTATGGCTACACCTTC. This translates into CSVEKDRATYGYTF.